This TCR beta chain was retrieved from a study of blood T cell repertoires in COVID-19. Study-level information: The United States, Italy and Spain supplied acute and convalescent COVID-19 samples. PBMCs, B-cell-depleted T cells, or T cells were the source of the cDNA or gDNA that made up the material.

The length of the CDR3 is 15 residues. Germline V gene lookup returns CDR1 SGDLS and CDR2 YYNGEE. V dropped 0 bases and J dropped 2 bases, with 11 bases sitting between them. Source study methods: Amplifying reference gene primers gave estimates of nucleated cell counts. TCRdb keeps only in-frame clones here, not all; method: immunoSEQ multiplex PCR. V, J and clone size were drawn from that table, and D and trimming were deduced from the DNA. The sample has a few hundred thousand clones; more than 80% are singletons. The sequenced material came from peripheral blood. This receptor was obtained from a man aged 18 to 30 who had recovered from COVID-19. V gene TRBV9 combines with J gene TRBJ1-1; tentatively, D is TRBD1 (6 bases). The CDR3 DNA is TGTGCCAGCAGCGTAGATCCAGGGGCTAACACTGAAGCTTTCTTT. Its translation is CASSVDPGANTEAFF.